The source of this T cell receptor (beta chain) is a study of blood T cell repertoires in COVID-19. Background on the study: T cells, B-cell-depleted T cells, or PBMCs provided the cDNA or gDNA that served as material.

Generated by immunoSEQ multiplex PCR, the TCRdb table keeps only in-frame clones and is missing some. The sample holds about 200,000 clones, approximately 90% seen once. The study counted Cohort 3 donors as recovered given two negative PCRs, clearance, or symptom resolution. With 5 bases removed from V and 1 base from J, the gap between germline ends came to 11 bases. Germline V gene sequence: CDR1 SEHNR, CDR2 FQNEAQ (reference sequence). The CDR3 length is 14 residues. The TCR sequence derives from a woman in her thirties who had recovered from COVID-19. Sequencing used PBMCs or T cells enriched from blood (not recorded which). The gene calls are TRBV7-9 and TRBJ1-1; weak D call: TRBD1 (6 bases). The CDR3 sequence is CASSGLDRNTEAFF. The CDR3 bases are TGTGCCAGCAGCGGCTTGGACAGGAACACTGAAGCTTTCTTT.